Listed below are T cell receptor beta chains from one sample, sequenced in a study of T cells after yellow fever vaccination. TCRdb analysed the 5' RACE reads with MiXCR anew, one entry per CDR3 protein. The data contain 500,000 to 700,000 distinct CDR3 sequences, roughly a fifth of them singletons. The source was PBMCs, collected 15 days after the yellow fever booster vaccination. Every receptor here comes from a man in his thirties or forties who received the YFV17D yellow fever vaccine. CDR3s include the opening cysteine and the closing phenylalanine or tryptophan. Each record gives: clone size, V gene, D gene, J gene, CDR3 DNA, CDR3 protein. The D gene is left open where the match is weak. Only part of the rows carry a size: once, few, many, or a class if the clone is expanded.

clone_size: NA
v_call: TRBV3-1
d_call: NA
j_call: TRBJ1-2
cdr3_nt: TGTGCCAGCAGCCAAGAGAGGGGCTACACCTTC
cdr3_aa: CASSQERGYTF

clone_size: few
v_call: TRBV24-1
d_call: TRBD2
j_call: TRBJ2-1
cdr3_nt: TGTGCCACCAGTGACCTTGCTAGCGGTGAGCAGTTCTTC
cdr3_aa: CATSDLASGEQFF

clone_size: few
v_call: TRBV7-2
d_call: NA
j_call: TRBJ2-7
cdr3_nt: TGTGCCAGCAGCTTAATCGTAGATCCAACCTCCTACGAGCAGTACTTC
cdr3_aa: CASSLIVDPTSYEQYF

clone_size: few
v_call: TRBV20-1
d_call: TRBD2
j_call: TRBJ2-2
cdr3_nt: TGCAGTGCTCGTTCTAGCGGAAGCGGGGAGCTGTTTTTT
cdr3_aa: CSARSSGSGELFF

clone_size: NA
v_call: TRBV3-1
d_call: NA
j_call: TRBJ2-7
cdr3_nt: TGTGCCAGCAGCCAAGGTACTGCTCCGGGGGAGCAGTACTTC
cdr3_aa: CASSQGTAPGEQYF

clone_size: NA
v_call: TRBV29-1
d_call: TRBD2
j_call: TRBJ2-5
cdr3_nt: TGCAGCGTTGAAGGCCGGCTAGCGGGAAAGATTGTGGAGACCCAGTACTTC
cdr3_aa: CSVEGRLAGKIVETQYF

clone_size: few
v_call: TRBV10-3
d_call: TRBD1
j_call: TRBJ1-1
cdr3_nt: TGTGCCATCAGCCGATACGGGACAGGAAACACTGAAGCTTTCTTT
cdr3_aa: CAISRYGTGNTEAFF

clone_size: few
v_call: TRBV24-1
d_call: NA
j_call: TRBJ2-2
cdr3_nt: TGTGCCACCAGTGATTTGCTTTTGCCCGGGGAGCTGTTTTTT
cdr3_aa: CATSDLLLPGELFF

clone_size: few
v_call: TRBV6-1
d_call: NA
j_call: TRBJ2-7
cdr3_nt: TGTGCCAGCTCCCGGGGGGACACGACCTACGAGCAGTACTTC
cdr3_aa: CASSRGDTTYEQYF

clone_size: NA
v_call: TRBV30
d_call: TRBD1
j_call: TRBJ1-4
cdr3_nt: TGTGCCTGGAGCCGCCCAGACAGGGGCCGGCGGGAAAAACTGTTTTTT
cdr3_aa: CAWSRPDRGRREKLFF

clone_size: few
v_call: TRBV5-1
d_call: NA
j_call: TRBJ2-2
cdr3_nt: TGCGCCAGCAGCTTGGGAAGTTCGGGCGGGGAGCTGTTTTTT
cdr3_aa: CASSLGSSGGELFF

clone_size: many
v_call: TRBV19
d_call: NA
j_call: TRBJ2-1
cdr3_nt: TGTGCCAGTAGTATAGGCTCCCGGCCCCCCGCAGTCTTC
cdr3_aa: CASSIGSRPPAVF

clone_size: NA
v_call: TRBV27
d_call: TRBD1
j_call: TRBJ2-5
cdr3_nt: TGTGCCAGCAGTATACCCTCCGACAGGGGAAGGTTGGAGACCCAGTACTTC
cdr3_aa: CASSIPSDRGRLETQYF